This paragraph reports one T cell receptor beta chain. This study enrolled people aged about 18 to 100 from about 26 US geographic areas. Clinical history reported by participants formed the basis on which cohorts were assigned. The source of the sample is a study of blood T cell repertoires in COVID-19. The overall study: Material from acute and convalescent COVID-19 was sourced from the United States, Italy and Spain.

V lost 3 bases to trimming and J lost 0 bases, with 18 bases between them. CDR1 and CDR2 from the germline V gene are DFQATT and SNEGSKA (reference sequence). The CDR3 contains 16 residues. Original analysis: Reference gene primers were amplified, and this amplification served to estimate nucleated cell counts. Profiled with immunoSEQ multiplex PCR; TCRdb holds only in-frame clones, not every one. V, J and clone size are those of that table, while D and trimming were read from the DNA. The sample includes approximately 230,000 clones, roughly 89% of them seen just once. The rearrangement links TRBV20-1 to TRBJ2-7; D may be TRBD1 (6 bases). The source of this sequence is a woman aged 25 to 39 who had recovered from COVID-19. The sequenced material came from PBMCs or T cells enriched from blood (not recorded which). The CDR3 loop is CSASYKGGPSSYEQYF. The CDR3 nucleotides read TGCAGTGCTAGTTATAAAGGGGGTCCTAGCTCCTACGAGCAGTACTTC.